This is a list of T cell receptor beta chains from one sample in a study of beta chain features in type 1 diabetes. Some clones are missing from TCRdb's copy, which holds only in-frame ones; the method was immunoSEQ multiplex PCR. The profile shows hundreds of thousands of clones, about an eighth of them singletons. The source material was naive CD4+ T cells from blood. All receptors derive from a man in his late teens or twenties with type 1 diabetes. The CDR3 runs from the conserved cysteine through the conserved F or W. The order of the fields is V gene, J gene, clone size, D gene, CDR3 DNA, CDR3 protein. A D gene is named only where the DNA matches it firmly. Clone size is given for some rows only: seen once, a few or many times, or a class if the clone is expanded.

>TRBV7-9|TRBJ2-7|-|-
TGTGCCAGCAGCTCCCTGGCGGGTTCTGCCTACGAGCAGTACTTC
CASSSLAGSAYEQYF
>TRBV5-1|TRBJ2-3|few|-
TGCGCCAGCAGCTCGTTCGGGGAGGGCACAGATACGCAGTATTTT
CASSSFGEGTDTQYF
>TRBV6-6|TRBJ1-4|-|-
TGTGCCAGCAGAGTTAACGAAAAACTGTTTTTT
CASRVNEKLFF
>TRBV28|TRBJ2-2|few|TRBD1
TGTGCCAGCAGAACTGCGGGACAGGCGGGCGGGGAGCTGTTTTTT
CASRTAGQAGGELFF
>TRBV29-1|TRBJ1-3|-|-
TGCAGCGTTGTTCCGACACACTCTGGAAACACCATATATTTT
CSVVPTHSGNTIYF
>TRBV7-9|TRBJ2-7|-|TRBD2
TGTGCCAGCAGCTCCCCCGACTCAGGACTAGCGGGGGCTGGGCAGTACTTC
CASSSPDSGLAGAGQYF
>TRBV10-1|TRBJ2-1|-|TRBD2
TGCGCCAGCAGTTTAGCGGGAGACGAGCAGTTCTTC
CASSLAGDEQFF
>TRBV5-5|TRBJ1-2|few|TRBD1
TGTGCCAGCAGCTTGGGGTGGTGGGACAGACCTAACTATGGCTACACCTTC
CASSLGWWDRPNYGYTF
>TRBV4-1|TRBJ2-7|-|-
TGCGCCAGCAGCGGGTTGGGGAAAGGCTACGAGCAGTACTTC
CASSGLGKGYEQYF
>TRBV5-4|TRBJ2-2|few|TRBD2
TGTGCCAGCAGCTTGGCTCTAGCGGGGGCCGGCACCGGGGAGCTGTTTTTT
CASSLALAGAGTGELFF
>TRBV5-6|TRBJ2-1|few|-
TGTGCCAGCAGCTTGGTCAGGGACGGTGAGCAGTTCTTC
CASSLVRDGEQFF
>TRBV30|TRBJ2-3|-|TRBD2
TGTGCCTGGAGCGTACCTCTAGCGGGGGGGCAGGTTGGGCAGTATTTT
CAWSVPLAGGQVGQYF
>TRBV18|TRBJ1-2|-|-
TGTGCCAGCTCACCGCAACAGCCCTATGGCTACACCTTC
CASSPQQPYGYTF
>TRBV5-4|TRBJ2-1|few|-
TGTGCCAGCAGCTCCTCTGGAAGGGTCTCCTACAATGAGCAGTTCTTC
CASSSSGRVSYNEQFF
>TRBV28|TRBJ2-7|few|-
TGTGCCAGCAGCCCCGGGACTCCCGGTCCCTACGAGCAGTACTTC
CASSPGTPGPYEQYF
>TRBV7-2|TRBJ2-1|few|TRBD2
TGTGCCAGCAGCTGGACTAGCGGGGGACTCTCCTACAATGAGCAGTTCTTC
CASSWTSGGLSYNEQFF
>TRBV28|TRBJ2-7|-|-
TGTGCCAGCAGCCCAGGTCCCTTCTACGAGCAGTACTTC
CASSPGPFYEQYF
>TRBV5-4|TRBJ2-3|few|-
TGTGCCAGCAGCTCCCTTCTAGCCCCTAGCACAGATACGCAGTATTTT
CASSSLLAPSTDTQYF
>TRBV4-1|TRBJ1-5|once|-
TGCGCCAGCAGCCAAGATAGTGGGAGAAGGAATCAGCCCCAGCATTTT
CASSQDSGRRNQPQHF
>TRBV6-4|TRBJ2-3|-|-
TGTGCCAGCAGTGCCGGTCCCTACACAGATACGCAGTATTTT
CASSAGPYTDTQYF
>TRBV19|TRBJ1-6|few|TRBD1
TGTGCCAGTAGTACGGGACAGGGGGTCAATTCACCCCTCCACTTT
CASSTGQGVNSPLHF
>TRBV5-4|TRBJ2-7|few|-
TGTGCCAGCAGCTCTGGCTCCTACGAGCAGTACTTC
CASSSGSYEQYF
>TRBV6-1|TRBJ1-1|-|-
TGTGCCAGCAGTGAAGGAGGGGGAGAAGCTTTCTTT
CASSEGGGEAFF
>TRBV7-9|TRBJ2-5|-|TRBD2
TGTGCCAGCAGCTTGCCTGGCCTAGCGGGCATCGAGACCCAGTACTTC
CASSLPGLAGIETQYF
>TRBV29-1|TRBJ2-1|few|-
TGCAGTATAGTGGGGCAGGGATCCTACAATGAGCAGTTCTTC
CSIVGQGSYNEQFF
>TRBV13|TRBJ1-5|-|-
TGTGCCAGCAGCCCCAGGGGAAATCAGCCCCAGCATTTT
CASSPRGNQPQHF
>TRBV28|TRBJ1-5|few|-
TGTGCCAGCACCTCTGAGTCCCGACACCGGAATCAGCCCCAGCATTTT
CASTSESRHRNQPQHF
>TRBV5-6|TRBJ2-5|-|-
TGTGCCAGCAGCGGGACGTCGGGGGCGGGAACCCGTCGAGAGACCCAGTACTTC
CASSGTSGAGTRRETQYF
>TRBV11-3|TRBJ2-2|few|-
TGTGCCAGCAGCTTCGATGAGGGGGAGCTGTTTTTT
CASSFDEGELFF
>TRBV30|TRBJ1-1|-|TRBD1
TGTGCCTGGAGTGCCGGGACAGGGTACACTGAAGCTTTCTTT
CAWSAGTGYTEAFF
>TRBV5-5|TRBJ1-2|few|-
TGTGCCAGCAGCTTGGGACAGACCTATGGCTACACCTTC
CASSLGQTYGYTF
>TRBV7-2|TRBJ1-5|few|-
TGTGCCAGCAGCTTAGGGGGACGGACTAATCAGCCCCAGCATTTT
CASSLGGRTNQPQHF
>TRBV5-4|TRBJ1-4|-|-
TGTGCCAGTAGTCGGACCGGGACTGCGGATGAAAAACTGTTTTTT
CASSRTGTADEKLFF
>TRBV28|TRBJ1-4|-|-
TGTGCCAGCAGCCGTCAGGCCAGGGTGGATGAAAAACTGTTTTTT
CASSRQARVDEKLFF
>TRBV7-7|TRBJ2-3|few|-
TGTGCCAGCAGCCCTAATGGCGGGTCGGCAGATACGCAGTATTTT
CASSPNGGSADTQYF
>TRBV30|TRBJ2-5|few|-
TGTGCCTGGGGGGCAGGGTCTAGAGAGACCCAGTACTTC
CAWGAGSRETQYF